This note documents a single TCR beta chain sequence. Its antigen is unidentified. This record belongs to a study of T cell responses to AZD1222 COVID-19 vaccine. The study's findings and limits: Unmutated variant regions are reportedly the target of nearly half of TCRs that are spike-specific. Mapped onto spike, vaccine-associated CD4 TCRs spanned it and were dominant at 160-218 and 743-854.

This table comes from immunoSEQ multiplex PCR, and its TCRdb copy is limited to in-frame clones, with some not included. The sample lists some 150,000 clones, 70% to 90% seen once, with roughly 4.3% in the top ten. Trimming stripped 6 bases from V and 2 bases from J, with 10 bases between. CDR3 length equals 14 residues. In germline, CDR1 is LGHNT, CDR2 FRNRAP. The TCR comes from an adult who received the AZD1222 COVID-19 vaccine. The rearrangement joins TRBV12-5 to TRBJ2-2, with a tentative D call TRBD1 (6 bases). The specimen comprised peripheral blood, sampled 28 days after the second AZD1222 dose. The CDR3 reads CASGRDTNTGELFF. The CDR3 DNA follows: TGTGCTAGTGGCCGGGACACCAACACCGGGGAGCTGTTTTTT.